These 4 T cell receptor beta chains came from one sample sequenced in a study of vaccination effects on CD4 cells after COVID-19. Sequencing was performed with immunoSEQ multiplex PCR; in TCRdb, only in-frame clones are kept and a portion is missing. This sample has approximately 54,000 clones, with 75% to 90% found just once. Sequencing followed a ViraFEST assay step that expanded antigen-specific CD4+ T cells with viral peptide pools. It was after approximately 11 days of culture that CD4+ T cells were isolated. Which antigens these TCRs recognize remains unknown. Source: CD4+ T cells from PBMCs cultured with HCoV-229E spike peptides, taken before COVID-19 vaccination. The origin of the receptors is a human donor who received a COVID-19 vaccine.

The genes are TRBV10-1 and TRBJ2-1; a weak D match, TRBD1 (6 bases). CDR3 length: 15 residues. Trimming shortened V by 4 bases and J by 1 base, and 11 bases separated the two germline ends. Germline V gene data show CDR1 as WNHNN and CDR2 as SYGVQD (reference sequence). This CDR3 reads CASSVSQGSYNEQFF. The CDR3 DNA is TGCGCCAGCAGTGTCAGTCAGGGGTCCTACAATGAGCAGTTCTTC.

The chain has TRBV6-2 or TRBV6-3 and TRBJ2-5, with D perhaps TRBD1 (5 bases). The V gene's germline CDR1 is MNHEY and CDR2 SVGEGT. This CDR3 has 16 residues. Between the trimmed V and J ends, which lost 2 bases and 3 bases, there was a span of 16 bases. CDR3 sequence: CASSYPPWQGEETQYF. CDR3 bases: TGTGCCAGCAGTTACCCACCTTGGCAGGGTGAAGAGACCCAGTACTTC.

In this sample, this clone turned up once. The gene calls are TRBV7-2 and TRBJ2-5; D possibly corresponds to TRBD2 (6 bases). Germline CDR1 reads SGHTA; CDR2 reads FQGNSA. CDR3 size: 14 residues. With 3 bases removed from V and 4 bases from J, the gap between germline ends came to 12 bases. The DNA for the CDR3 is TGTGCCAGCAGCTTTAGAAGGGGAGGAGAGACCCAGTACTTC. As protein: CASSFRRGGETQYF. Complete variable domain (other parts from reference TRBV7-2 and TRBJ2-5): GAGVSQSPSNKVTEKGKDVELRCDPISGHTALYWYRQSLGQGLEFLIYFQGNSAPDKSGLPSDRFSAERTGGSVSTLTIQRTQQEDSAVYLCASSFRRGGETQYFGPGTRLLVL.

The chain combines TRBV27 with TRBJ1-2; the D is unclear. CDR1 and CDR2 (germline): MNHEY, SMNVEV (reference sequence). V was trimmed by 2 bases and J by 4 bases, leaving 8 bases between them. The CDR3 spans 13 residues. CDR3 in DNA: TGTGCCAGCAGTTTAAACGGGCCCTATGGCTACACCTTC. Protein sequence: CASSLNGPYGYTF.